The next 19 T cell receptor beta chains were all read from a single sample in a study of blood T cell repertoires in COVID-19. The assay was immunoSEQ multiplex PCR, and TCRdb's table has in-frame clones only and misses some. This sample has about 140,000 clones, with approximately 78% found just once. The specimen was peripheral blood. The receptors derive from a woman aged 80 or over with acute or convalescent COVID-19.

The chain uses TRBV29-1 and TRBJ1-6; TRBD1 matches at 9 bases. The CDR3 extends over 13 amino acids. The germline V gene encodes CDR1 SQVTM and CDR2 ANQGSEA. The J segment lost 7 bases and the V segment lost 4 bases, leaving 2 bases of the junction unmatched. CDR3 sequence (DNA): TGCAGCGTTGCGACAGGGGGGAATTCACCCCTCCACTTT. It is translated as CSVATGGNSPLHF.

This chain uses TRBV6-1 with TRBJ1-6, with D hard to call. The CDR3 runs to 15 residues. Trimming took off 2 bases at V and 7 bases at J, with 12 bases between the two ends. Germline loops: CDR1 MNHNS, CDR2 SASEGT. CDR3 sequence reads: CASSEPAGGNSPLHF. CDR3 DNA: TGTGCCAGCAGTGAACCCGCGGGAGGCAATTCACCCCTCCACTTT.

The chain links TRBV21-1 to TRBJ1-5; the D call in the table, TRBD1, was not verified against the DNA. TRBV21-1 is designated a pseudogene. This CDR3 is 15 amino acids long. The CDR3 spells CASSTSGTENQPQHF. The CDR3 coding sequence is TGTGCCAGCAGCACCTCCGGGACAGAAAATCAGCCCCAGCATTTT.

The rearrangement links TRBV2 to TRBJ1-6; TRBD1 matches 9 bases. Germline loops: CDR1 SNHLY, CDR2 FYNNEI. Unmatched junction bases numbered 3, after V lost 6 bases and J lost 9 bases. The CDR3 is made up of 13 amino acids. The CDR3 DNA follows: TGTGCCAGCAGGGGACAGGGTGTTTCACCCCTCCACTTT. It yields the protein CASRGQGVSPLHF.

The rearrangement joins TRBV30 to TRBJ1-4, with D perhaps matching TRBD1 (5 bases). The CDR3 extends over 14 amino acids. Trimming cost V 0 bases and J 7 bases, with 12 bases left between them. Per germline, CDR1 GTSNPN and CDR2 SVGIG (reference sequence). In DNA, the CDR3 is TGTGCCTGGAGTGTACAGGCGGGGGGTGAAAAACTGTTTTTT. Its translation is CAWSVQAGGEKLFF.

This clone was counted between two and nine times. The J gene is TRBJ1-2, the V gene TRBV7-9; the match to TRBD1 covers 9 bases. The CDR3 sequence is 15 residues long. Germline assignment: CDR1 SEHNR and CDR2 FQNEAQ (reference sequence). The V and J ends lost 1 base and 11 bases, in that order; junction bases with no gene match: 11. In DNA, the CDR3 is TGTGCCAGCAGCTTAGTTAGCACGGGACAGGGCGGATACACCTTC. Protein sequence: CASSLVSTGQGGYTF.

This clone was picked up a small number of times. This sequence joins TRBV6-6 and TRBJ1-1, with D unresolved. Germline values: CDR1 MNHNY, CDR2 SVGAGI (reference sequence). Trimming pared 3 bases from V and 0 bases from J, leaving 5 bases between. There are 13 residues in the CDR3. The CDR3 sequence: CASSYLMNTEAFF. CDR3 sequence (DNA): TGTGCCAGCAGTTATTTAATGAACACTGAAGCTTTCTTT.

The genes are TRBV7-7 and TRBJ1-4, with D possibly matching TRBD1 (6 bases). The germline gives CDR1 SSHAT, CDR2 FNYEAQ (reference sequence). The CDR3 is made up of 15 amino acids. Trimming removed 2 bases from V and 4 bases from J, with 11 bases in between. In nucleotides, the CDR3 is TGTGCCAGCAGCTTAAGAAAAGGGGGTAATGAAAAACTGTTTTTT. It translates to CASSLRKGGNEKLFF.

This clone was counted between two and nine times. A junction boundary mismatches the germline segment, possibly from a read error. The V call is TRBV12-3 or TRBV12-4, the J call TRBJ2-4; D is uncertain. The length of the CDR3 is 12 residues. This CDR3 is CASSLGLIDPRF. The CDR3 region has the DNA TGTGCCAGCAGTTTAGGACTGATCGACCCTCGCTTC.

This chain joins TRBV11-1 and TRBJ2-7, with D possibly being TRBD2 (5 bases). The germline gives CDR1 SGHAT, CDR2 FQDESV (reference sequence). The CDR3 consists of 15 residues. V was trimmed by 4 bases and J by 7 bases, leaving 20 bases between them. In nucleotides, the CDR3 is TGTGCCAGCAGCTCAGGACTCTCCGCTACTGGAGAGCAGTACTTC. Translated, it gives CASSSGLSATGEQYF.

The CDR3 region has the DNA TGTGCCAGCAGGGAAAACAGGGCCTCTGGAAACACCATATATTTT. Residues: CASRENRASGNTIYF. The chain carries TRBV13 and TRBJ1-3, with D possibly matching TRBD1 (6 bases). Germline CDR1 and CDR2: PRHDT and FYEKMQ (reference sequence). The V gene lost 6 bases and the J gene lost 0 bases, with 12 bases spanning the gap. The CDR3 has 15 residues.

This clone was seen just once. The CDR3 protein is CAWEYTRGAEAFF. CDR3 nucleotide sequence: TGTGCCTGGGAATACACCAGGGGGGCTGAAGCTTTCTTT. The J gene is TRBJ1-1, the V gene TRBV30, with 7 bases identical to TRBD1. The CDR3 has 13 residues. V gave up 5 bases and J gave up 6 bases; unmatched junction bases: 9. Germline V lookup: CDR1 GTSNPN, CDR2 SVGIG (reference sequence).

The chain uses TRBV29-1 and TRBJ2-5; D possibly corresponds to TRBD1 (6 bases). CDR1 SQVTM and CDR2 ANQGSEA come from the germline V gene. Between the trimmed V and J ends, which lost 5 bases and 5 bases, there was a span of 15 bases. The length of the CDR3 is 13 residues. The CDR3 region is CSVSRQVGETQYF. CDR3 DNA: TGCAGCGTTTCGCGACAGGTTGGGGAGACCCAGTACTTC.

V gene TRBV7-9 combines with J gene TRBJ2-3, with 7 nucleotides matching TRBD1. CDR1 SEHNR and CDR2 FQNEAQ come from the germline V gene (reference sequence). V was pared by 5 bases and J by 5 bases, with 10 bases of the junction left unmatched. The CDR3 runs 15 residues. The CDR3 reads CASSRRRTGVDTQYF. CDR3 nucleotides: TGTGCCAGCAGCCGAAGGAGGACAGGAGTAGATACGCAGTATTTT.

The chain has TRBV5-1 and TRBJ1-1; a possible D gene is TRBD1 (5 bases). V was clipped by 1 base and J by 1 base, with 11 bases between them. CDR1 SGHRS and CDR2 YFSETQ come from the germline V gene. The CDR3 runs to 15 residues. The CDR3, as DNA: TGCGCCAGCAGCTTGATCGACAGCAAGAACACTGAAGCTTTCTTT. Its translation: CASSLIDSKNTEAFF.

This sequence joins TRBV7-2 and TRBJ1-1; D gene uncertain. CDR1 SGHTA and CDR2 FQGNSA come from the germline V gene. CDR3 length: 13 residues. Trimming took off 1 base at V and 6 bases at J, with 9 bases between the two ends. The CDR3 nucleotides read TGTGCCAGCAGCTTAGTTTCCAGGTCTGAAGCTTTCTTT. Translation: CASSLVSRSEAFF.

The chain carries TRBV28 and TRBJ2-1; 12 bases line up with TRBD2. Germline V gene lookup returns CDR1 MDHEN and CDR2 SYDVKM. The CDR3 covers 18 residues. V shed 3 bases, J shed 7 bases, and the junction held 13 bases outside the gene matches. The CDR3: CASSLYGLRTSGRNEQFF. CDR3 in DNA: TGTGCCAGCAGTTTGTATGGCCTGAGAACTAGCGGGAGGAATGAGCAGTTCTTC.

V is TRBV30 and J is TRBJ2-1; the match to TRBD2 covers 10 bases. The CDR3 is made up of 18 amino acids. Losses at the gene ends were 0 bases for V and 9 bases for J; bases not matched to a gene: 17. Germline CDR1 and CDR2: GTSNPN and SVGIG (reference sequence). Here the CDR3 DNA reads TGTGCCTGGAGTGTCCCCGGGACTAGCGTCTCTCCAGGCGGTGAGCAGTTCTTC. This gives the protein CAWSVPGTSVSPGGEQFF.

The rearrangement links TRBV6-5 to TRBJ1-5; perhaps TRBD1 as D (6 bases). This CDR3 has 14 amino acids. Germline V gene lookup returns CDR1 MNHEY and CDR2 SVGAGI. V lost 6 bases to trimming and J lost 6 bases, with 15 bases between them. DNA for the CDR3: TGTGCCAGCAGCCCCAACAGGGAAGGTCAGCCCCAGCATTTT. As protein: CASSPNREGQPQHF.